Each of the 15 T cell receptor beta chains below was sequenced from the same sample in a study of blood T cell repertoires in COVID-19. Repertoires were generated with immunoSEQ multiplex PCR, while TCRdb's copy carries only in-frame clones and drops some. Among 250,000 to 300,000 clones listed, 86% were seen once. Sequenced material: peripheral blood. Receptors were obtained from a woman aged 25 to 45 with COVID-19, enrolled during active disease.

The chain combines TRBV6-1 with TRBJ2-7, with TRBD2 matching 8 bases. Germline V lookup: CDR1 MNHNS, CDR2 SASEGT. The CDR3 runs to 14 residues. J lost 7 bases, V lost 2 bases, and 7 bases had no gene match. The CDR3 coding sequence is TGTGCCAGCAGTGAATACCTCCGGGGGGGAGAGCAGTACTTC. This gives the protein CASSEYLRGGEQYF.

The rearrangement links TRBV27 to TRBJ1-5; no reliable D call. Germline V lookup: CDR1 MNHEY, CDR2 SMNVEV (reference sequence). V lost 10 bases and J lost 7, with 20 bases in between. This CDR3 is 14 amino acids long. This chain's CDR3 is CATARMRSLQPQHF. CDR3 coding DNA: TGTGCCACCGCAAGGATGAGGAGTCTCCAGCCCCAGCATTTT.

The chain combines TRBV2 with TRBJ1-1; perhaps TRBD1 as D (5 bases). In germline, CDR1 is SNHLY, CDR2 FYNNEI. This CDR3 contains 18 residues. Trimming took 5 bases from V and 0 from J, leaving 22 bases between them. For the CDR3, the DNA is TGTGCCAGCAGTTTTCACATCCATCTCGACAGCCTGAACACTGAAGCTTTCTTT. The encoded protein is CASSFHIHLDSLNTEAFF.

The chain is built from TRBV7-9 and TRBJ2-5; D might be TRBD2 (5 bases). Deletions cut 5 bases from V and 5 bases from J, with 12 bases between. This CDR3 is 13 amino acids long. Germline V lookup: CDR1 SEHNR, CDR2 FQNEAQ (reference sequence). The DNA for the CDR3 is TGTGCCAGCAGCCCGGGGTCCCGGGAGACCCAGTACTTC. Its translation: CASSPGSRETQYF.

The chain links TRBV19 to TRBJ1-1, with 7 bases that match TRBD1. Germline V gene sequence: CDR1 LNHDA, CDR2 SQIVND (reference sequence). The junction had 5 bases not matched to a gene; V was cut back by 6 bases and J by 4 bases. The length of the CDR3 is 13 residues. CDR3 coding DNA: TGTGCCAGTAGCCAAGGGGGCCGCACTGAAGCTTTCTTT. Its translation: CASSQGGRTEAFF.

V gene TRBV29-1 combines with J gene TRBJ2-5, with 10 bases aligning to TRBD1. The germline CDR1 and CDR2 sequences are SQVTM and ANQGSEA. This CDR3 is 14 amino acids long. V dropped 5 bases and J dropped 2; count of bases not matched to a gene: 5. As DNA, the CDR3 is TGCAGCGTTATCGGACAGGGGGGACAAGAGACCCAGTACTTC. Its translation is CSVIGQGGQETQYF.

This clone was recorded once. This chain connects TRBV7-9 to TRBJ1-3, with TRBD1 matching over 7 bases. After removal of 5 bases from V and 3 bases from J, the junction contained 7 bases not matched to a gene. This CDR3 region has 15 residues. Germline lookup yields CDR1 SEHNR and CDR2 FQNEAQ (reference sequence). The CDR3 spells CASSRRQGSGNTIYF. The DNA for the CDR3 is TGTGCCAGCAGCCGTAGACAGGGCAGTGGAAACACCATATATTTT.

This clone was observed a few times. The V gene is TRBV5-1, the J gene TRBJ2-1, with 9 nucleotides matching TRBD2. V shed 7 bases and J 7 bases; nucleotides not matched to a gene: 12. The CDR3 consists of 15 residues. Germline CDR1 SGHRS, CDR2 YFSETQ. The CDR3 sequence is CASRRSGGRSNEQFF. CDR3 in DNA: TGCGCCAGCCGGCGGAGCGGGGGGCGCAGTAATGAGCAGTTCTTC.

The V gene is TRBV18, the J gene TRBJ2-3; D unclear. V lost 4 bases to trimming and J lost 2 bases, with 16 bases between them. Germline CDR1 is KGHSH and CDR2 is LQKENI. This CDR3 comprises 16 residues. CDR3 amino acids: CASSQTNSLHTDTQYF. The CDR3 DNA is TGTGCCAGCTCACAAACTAATTCCCTCCACACAGATACGCAGTATTTT.

Written as DNA, the CDR3 is TGTGCCAGCAGTTACTCGATATCGGGGGACACTGAAGCTTTCTTT. As protein: CASSYSISGDTEAFF. The genes are TRBV6-5 and TRBJ1-1; D possibly corresponds to TRBD1 (5 bases). Trimming removed 0 bases at V and 3 bases at J, with 11 bases between. CDR3 length equals 15 residues. Germline lookup yields CDR1 MNHEY and CDR2 SVGAGI.

The gene calls are TRBV27 and TRBJ1-6; D may be TRBD1 (6 bases). V was trimmed by 0 bases and J by 7 bases, leaving 16 bases between them. This CDR3 spans 17 amino acids. Germline CDR1 is MNHEY and CDR2 is SMNVEV (reference sequence). CDR3 sequence: CASSLSPTGFLNSPLHF. For the CDR3, the DNA is TGTGCCAGCAGTTTATCCCCTACAGGGTTTCTGAATTCACCCCTCCACTTT.

The V gene is TRBV27, the J gene TRBJ2-2; 10 nucleotides line up with TRBD2. The CDR3 length is 15 residues. J gave up 5 bases and V 3 bases, and 3 bases lay outside the gene matches. CDR1 is MNHEY, CDR2 SMNVEV, per germline (reference sequence). The CDR3 DNA follows: TGTGCCAGCAGTTTTATAGCGGGGGGTACCGGGGAGCTGTTTTTT. Its protein product is CASSFIAGGTGELFF.

The genes are TRBV18 and TRBJ2-1; perhaps TRBD1 as D (5 bases). Germline CDR1 KGHSH, CDR2 LQKENI. This CDR3 contains 15 residues. V lost 3 bases and J lost 9, with 18 bases in between. The CDR3 DNA sequence: TGTGCCAGCTCACCCAACATTGGGGCGGAGACTGAGCAGTTCTTC. This translates into CASSPNIGAETEQFF.

The CDR3 bases are TGTGCCAGCAATCAGGGACTAGCGGTGAGCACAGATACGCAGTATTTT. It codes for CASNQGLAVSTDTQYF. The V and J genes are TRBV6-6 and TRBJ2-3; TRBD2 aligns across 11 bases. J gave up 0 bases and V 7 bases, and 6 bases lay outside the gene matches. The CDR3 is 16 amino acids. The germline V gene has CDR1 MNHNY and CDR2 SVGAGI (reference sequence).

The rearrangement links TRBV6-5 to TRBJ2-5, with 9 positions matching TRBD1. The V gene end was trimmed by 2 bases and the J gene end by 6 bases; junction bases not matched to a gene: 7. The CDR3 sequence is 15 residues long. From germline, CDR1 is MNHEY and CDR2 SVGAGI. Here the CDR3 DNA reads TGTGCCAGCAGTTACGGGACAGGGTTGTTGCAGACCCAGTACTTC. This sequence encodes CASSYGTGLLQTQYF.